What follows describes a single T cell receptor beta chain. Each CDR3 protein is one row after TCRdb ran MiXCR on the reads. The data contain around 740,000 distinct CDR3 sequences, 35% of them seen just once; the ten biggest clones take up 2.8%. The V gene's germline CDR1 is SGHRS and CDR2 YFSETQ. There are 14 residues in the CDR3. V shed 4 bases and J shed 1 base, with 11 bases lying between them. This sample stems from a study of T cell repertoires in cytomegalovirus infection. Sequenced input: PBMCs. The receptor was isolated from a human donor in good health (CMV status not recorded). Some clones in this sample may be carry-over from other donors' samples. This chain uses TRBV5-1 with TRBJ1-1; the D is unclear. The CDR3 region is CASSRALGNTEAFF. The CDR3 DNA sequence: TGCGCCAGCAGCCGGGCCTTAGGGAACACTGAAGCTTTCTTT. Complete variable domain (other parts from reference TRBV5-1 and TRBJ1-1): KAGVTQTPRYLIKTRGQQVTLSCSPISGHRSVSWYQQTPGQGLQFLFEYFSETQRNKGNFPGRFSGRQFSNSRSEMNVSTLELGDSALYLCASSRALGNTEAFFGQGTRLTVV.